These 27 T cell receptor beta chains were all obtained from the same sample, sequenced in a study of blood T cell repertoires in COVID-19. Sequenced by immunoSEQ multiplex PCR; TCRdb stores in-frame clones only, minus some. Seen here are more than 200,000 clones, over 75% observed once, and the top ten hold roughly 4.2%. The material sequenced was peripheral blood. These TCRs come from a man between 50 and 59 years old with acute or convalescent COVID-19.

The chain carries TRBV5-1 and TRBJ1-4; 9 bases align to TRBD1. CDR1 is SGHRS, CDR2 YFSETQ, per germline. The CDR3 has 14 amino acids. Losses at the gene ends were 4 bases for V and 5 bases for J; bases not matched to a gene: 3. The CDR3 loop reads CASSPQGANEKLFF. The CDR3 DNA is TGCGCCAGCAGCCCACAGGGGGCAAATGAAAAACTGTTTTTT.

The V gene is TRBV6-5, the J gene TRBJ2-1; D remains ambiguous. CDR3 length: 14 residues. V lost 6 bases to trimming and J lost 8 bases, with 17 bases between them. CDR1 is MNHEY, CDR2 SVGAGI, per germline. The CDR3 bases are TGTGCCAGCAGGCAGGTATCGCTCTTGGATGAGCAGTTCTTC. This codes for CASRQVSLLDEQFF.

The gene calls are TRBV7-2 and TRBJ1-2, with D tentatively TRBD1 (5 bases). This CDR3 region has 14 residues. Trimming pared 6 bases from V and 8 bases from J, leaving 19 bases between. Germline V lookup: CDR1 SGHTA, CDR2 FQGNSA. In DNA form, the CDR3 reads TGTGCCAGCAGGGAAGGGGCAAATTCTCGCGGCTACACCTTC. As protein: CASREGANSRGYTF.

The CDR3 protein is CASSDSGTASYEQYF. The CDR3 nucleotides are TGTGCCAGCAGTGATTCCGGGACAGCCTCCTACGAGCAGTACTTC. The V gene is TRBV25-1, the J gene TRBJ2-7, with 7 bases lining up with TRBD1. The V and J ends lost 3 bases and 0 bases, in that order; junction bases with no gene match: 5. The CDR3 is made up of 15 amino acids. The germline V gene has CDR1 MGHDK and CDR2 SYGVNS.

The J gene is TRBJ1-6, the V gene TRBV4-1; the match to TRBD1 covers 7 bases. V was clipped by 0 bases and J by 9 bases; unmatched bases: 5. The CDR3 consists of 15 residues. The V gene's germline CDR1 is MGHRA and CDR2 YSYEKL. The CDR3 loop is CASSQEGTVSSPLHF. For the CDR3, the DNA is TGCGCCAGCAGCCAAGAGGGGACAGTGAGTTCACCCCTCCACTTT.

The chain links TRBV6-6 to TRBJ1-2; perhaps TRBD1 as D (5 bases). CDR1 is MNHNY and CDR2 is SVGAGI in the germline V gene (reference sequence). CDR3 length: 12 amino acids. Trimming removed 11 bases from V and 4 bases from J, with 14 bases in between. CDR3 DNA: TGTGCCGTGGGGGGGTCCTTCTATGGCTACACCTTC. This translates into CAVGGSFYGYTF.

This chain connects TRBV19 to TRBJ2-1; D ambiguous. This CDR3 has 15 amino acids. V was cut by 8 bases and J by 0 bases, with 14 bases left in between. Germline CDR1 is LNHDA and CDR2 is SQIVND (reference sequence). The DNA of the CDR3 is TGTGCCAGTCGCCCAGATCGGAGCTCCTACAATGAGCAGTTCTTC. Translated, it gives CASRPDRSSYNEQFF.

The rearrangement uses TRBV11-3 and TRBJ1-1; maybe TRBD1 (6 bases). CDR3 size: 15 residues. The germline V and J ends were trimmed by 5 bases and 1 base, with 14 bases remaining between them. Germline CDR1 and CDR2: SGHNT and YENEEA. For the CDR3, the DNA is TGTGCCAGCAGCCCCGGGGGGGCGGCGAACACTGAAGCTTTCTTT. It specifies CASSPGGAANTEAFF.

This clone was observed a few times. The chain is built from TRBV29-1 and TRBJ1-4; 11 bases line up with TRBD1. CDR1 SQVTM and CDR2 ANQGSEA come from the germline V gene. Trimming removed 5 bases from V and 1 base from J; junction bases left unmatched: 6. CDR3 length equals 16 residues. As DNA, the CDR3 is TGCAGCGTTTCGGACAGGGGGCGAGGAACTAATGAAAAACTGTTTTTT. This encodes CSVSDRGRGTNEKLFF.

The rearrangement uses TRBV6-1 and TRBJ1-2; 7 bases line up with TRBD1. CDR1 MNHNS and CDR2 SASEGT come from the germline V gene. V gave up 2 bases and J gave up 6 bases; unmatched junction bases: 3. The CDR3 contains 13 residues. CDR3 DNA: TGTGCCAGCAGTGAAACAGGGGTGGATGGCTACACCTTC. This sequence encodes CASSETGVDGYTF.

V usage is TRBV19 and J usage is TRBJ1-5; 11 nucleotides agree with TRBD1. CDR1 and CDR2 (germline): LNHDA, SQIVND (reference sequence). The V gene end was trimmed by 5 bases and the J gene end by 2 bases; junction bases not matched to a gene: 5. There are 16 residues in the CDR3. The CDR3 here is CASSPRTGGGNQPQHF. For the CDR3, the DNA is TGTGCCAGTAGTCCCAGGACAGGGGGCGGCAATCAGCCCCAGCATTTT.

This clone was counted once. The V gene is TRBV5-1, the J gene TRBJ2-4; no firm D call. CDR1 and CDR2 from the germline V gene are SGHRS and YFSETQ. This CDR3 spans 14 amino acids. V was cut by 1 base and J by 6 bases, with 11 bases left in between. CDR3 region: CASSLTEIGNIQYF. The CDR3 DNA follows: TGCGCCAGCAGCTTGACCGAAATCGGAAACATTCAGTACTTC. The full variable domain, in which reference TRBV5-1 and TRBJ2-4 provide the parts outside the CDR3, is KAGVTQTPRYLIKTRGQQVTLSCSPISGHRSVSWYQQTPGQGLQFLFEYFSETQRNKGNFPGRFSGRQFSNSRSEMNVSTLELGDSALYLCASSLTEIGNIQYFGAGTRLSVL.

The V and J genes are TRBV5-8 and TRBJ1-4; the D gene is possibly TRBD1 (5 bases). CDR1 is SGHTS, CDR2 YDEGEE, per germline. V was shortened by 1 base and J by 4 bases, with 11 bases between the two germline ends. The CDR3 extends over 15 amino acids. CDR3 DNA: TGTGCCAGCAGCTTGAAAGGGGCCCTTAATGAAAAACTGTTTTTT. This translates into CASSLKGALNEKLFF.

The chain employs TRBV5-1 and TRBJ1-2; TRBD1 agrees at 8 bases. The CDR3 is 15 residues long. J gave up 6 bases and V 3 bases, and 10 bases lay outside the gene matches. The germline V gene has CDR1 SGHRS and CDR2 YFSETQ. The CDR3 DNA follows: TGCGCCAGCAGCTCGACCCAGGGGGCAATAGATGGCTACACCTTC. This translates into CASSSTQGAIDGYTF.

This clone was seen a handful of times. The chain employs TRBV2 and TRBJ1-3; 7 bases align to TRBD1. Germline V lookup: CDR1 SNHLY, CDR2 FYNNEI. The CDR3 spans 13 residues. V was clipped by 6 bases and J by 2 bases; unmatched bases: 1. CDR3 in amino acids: CASRTGAGNTIYF. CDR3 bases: TGTGCCAGCAGAACAGGGGCTGGAAACACCATATATTTT.

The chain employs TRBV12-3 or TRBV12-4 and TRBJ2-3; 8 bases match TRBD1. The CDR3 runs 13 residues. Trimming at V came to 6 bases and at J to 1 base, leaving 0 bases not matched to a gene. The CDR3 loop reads CASRTGGTDTQYF. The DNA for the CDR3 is TGTGCCAGCAGGACAGGGGGCACAGATACGCAGTATTTT.

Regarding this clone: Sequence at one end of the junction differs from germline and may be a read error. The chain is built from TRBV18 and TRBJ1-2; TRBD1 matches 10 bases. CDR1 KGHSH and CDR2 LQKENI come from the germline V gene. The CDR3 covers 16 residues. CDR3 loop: CASSPRQGAVTYGYTF. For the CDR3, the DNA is TGTGCCAGCTCCCCACGACAGGGGGCGGTTACCTATGGCTACACCTTC.

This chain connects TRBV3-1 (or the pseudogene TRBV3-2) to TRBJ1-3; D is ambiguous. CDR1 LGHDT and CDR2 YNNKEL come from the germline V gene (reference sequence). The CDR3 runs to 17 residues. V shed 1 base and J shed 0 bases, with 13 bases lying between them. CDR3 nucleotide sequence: TGTGCCAGCAGCCAAGTCATGGGCTCGAGCTCTGGAAACACCATATATTTT. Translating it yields CASSQVMGSSSGNTIYF.

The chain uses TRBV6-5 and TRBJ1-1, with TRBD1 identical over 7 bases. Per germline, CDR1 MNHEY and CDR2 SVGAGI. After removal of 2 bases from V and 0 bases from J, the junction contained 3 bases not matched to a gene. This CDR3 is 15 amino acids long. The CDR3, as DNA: TGTGCCAGCAGTTACGGGACAGTGATGAACACTGAAGCTTTCTTT. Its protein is CASSYGTVMNTEAFF.

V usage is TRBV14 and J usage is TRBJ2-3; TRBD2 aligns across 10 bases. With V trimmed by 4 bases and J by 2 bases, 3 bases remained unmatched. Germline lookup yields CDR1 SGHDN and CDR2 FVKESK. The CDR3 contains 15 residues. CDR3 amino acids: CASSLLAGITDTQYF. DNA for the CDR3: TGTGCCAGCAGCCTACTAGCGGGGATCACAGATACGCAGTATTTT.

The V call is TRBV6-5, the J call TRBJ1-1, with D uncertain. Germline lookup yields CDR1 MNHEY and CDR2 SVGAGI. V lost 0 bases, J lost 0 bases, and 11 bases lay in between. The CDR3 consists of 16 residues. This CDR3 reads CASSYSGPAMNTEAFF. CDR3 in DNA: TGTGCCAGCAGTTACTCGGGCCCGGCGATGAACACTGAAGCTTTCTTT.

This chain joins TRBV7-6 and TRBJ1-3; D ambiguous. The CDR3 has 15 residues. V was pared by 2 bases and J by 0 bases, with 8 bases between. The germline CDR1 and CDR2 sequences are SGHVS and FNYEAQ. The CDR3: CASSLRPGSGNTIYF. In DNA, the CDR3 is TGTGCCAGCAGCTTAAGACCAGGCTCTGGAAACACCATATATTTT.

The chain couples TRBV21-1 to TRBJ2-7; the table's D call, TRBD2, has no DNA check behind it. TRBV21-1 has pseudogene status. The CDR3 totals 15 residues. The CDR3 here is CAPPGGGRLSYEQYF. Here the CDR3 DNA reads TGTGCCCCCCCGGGGGGAGGGAGGCTCTCCTACGAGCAGTACTTC.

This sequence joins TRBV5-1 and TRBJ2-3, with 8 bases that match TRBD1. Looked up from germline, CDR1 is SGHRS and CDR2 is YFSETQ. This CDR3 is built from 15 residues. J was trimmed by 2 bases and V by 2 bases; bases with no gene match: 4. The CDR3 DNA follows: TGCGCCAGCAGCTTCAGGACAGGGTACACAGATACGCAGTATTTT. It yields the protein CASSFRTGYTDTQYF.

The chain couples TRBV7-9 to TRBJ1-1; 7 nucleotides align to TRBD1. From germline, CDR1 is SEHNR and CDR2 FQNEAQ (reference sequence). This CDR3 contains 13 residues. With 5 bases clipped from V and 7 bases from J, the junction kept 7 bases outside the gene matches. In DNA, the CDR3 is TGTGCCAGCAGCAGAGGGGGCGCGGGTGAAGCTTTCTTT. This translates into CASSRGGAGEAFF.

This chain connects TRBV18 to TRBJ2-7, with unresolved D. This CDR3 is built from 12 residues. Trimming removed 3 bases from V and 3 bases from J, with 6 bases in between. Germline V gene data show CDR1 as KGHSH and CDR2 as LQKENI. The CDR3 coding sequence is TGTGCCAGCTCACCTTCCTACTACGAGCAGTACTTC. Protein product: CASSPSYYEQYF.

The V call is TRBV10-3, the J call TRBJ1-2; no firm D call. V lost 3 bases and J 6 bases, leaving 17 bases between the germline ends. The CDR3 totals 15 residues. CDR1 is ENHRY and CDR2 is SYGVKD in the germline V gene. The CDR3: CAISEGAERLDGYTF. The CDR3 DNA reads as TGTGCCATCAGTGAAGGCGCGGAACGTCTAGATGGCTACACCTTC.